This T cell receptor (beta chain) was obtained from a study of blood T cells in healthy people across ages. Peripheral blood, roughly 9.3 milliliters per donor, was collected. A second PCR of roughly 6 to 12 cycles used a sample-barcoded 5' primer and a J-beta primer mix. TCRdb itself ran the 5' RACE reads through MiXCR, one entry per CDR3 protein. The table has approximately 730,000 distinct CDR3 sequences, roughly 47% seen once. This clonotype was recorded at least ten times. The antigen is undetermined. Regarding the study as a whole: Long-lived donors carried more naive CD4+ cells and greater diversity than aged donors.

The origin of this receptor is a woman aged 60-75 years in good health. The specimen sequenced was blood.

CDR3: CASSPALGGGTEAFF. In nucleotides, the CDR3 is TGTGCCAGCAGCCCGGCGTTAGGAGGCGGCACTGAAGCTTTCTTT. The rearrangement links TRBV7-9 to TRBJ1-1; no definite D call. This CDR3 has 15 amino acids. Trimming removed 5 bases at V and 4 bases at J, with 17 bases between. Germline-derived CDR1 and CDR2 are SEHNR and FQNEAQ (reference sequence).